Listed below are T cell receptor beta chains from one sample, sequenced in a study of blood T cell repertoires in COVID-19. TCRdb keeps only in-frame clones here, not all; method: immunoSEQ multiplex PCR. The sample gives about 260,000 clones, over 70% of which show up once; around 3.2% is in the top ten. The sequenced material came from PBMCs or T cells enriched from blood (not recorded which). These receptors all come from a woman aged 40-49 years who had been exposed to COVID-19. CDR3s leave out the opening cysteine and the closing phenylalanine or tryptophan. The order of the fields is J gene, V gene, CDR3 protein.

>TRBJ1-2|TRBV6-2/TRBV6-3
ASSLTGNGYT
>TRBJ2-5|TRBV30
AWSPRSGDRGAQY
>TRBJ2-2|TRBV19
ASMGRGGGTGELF
>TRBJ2-2|TRBV12-5
ASGLSLKYDRGSPGELF
>TRBJ1-6|TRBV4-1
ASSQGTWGGRGSPLH
>TRBJ1-5|TRBV7-9
ASSSEGAQPQH
>TRBJ1-2|TRBV5-3
ARSASRDSLYGYT
>TRBJ2-2|TRBV7-3
ASSLRGTSGSRSTGELF
>TRBJ2-5|TRBV12-5
ASGLVRDGGETQY
>TRBJ2-3|TRBV4-3
ASSQEWDAGGLGDTQY
>TRBJ2-3|TRBV7-2
ASSLTSGGGLTDTQY
>TRBJ2-5|TRBV20-1
SADGGETQY
>TRBJ2-3|TRBV5-1
ASSQAGSSTDTQY
>TRBJ2-1|TRBV5-8
ASSSRPGTKVVGEQF
>TRBJ1-2|TRBV3-1/TRBV3-2
ASSWTGYGYT
>TRBJ1-2|TRBV5-6
ASSPGHNLYGYT
>TRBJ1-5|TRBV7-9
ASSSAFGDTDSNQPQH
>TRBJ1-6|TRBV24-1
ATSGGNNSPLH
>TRBJ2-2|TRBV9
ASSAGLAGDTGELF
>TRBJ1-1|TRBV3-1/TRBV3-2
ASSQEPTGITEAF
>TRBJ2-7|TRBV6-2/TRBV6-3
ASSPSRGAASYEQY
>TRBJ1-1|TRBV11-3
ASGPEDFGGNAEAF
>TRBJ1-3|TRBV7-9
ASSPDPGNTIY
>TRBJ2-7|TRBV11-2
ASSNRLVTYEQY
>TRBJ1-3|TRBV2
ASSGEREGTIY
>TRBJ1-2|TRBV6-1
ASSDVSGLGRIYGYT
>TRBJ2-5|TRBV15
ATSVHRTPLQETQY
>TRBJ1-2|TRBV28
ASSLRRSDDYT
>TRBJ1-1|TRBV5-1
ASSHGTGGAGTEAF
>TRBJ2-2|TRBV11-3
ASRRRLAGELF
>TRBJ1-5|TRBV30
AWSMGLSNQPQH
>TRBJ2-4|TRBV9
ASSTGHAKNIQY
>TRBJ2-1|TRBV5-1
ASSLTPSGSNEQF
>TRBJ2-1|TRBV7-3
ASSLQGLSVHEQF
>TRBJ2-2|TRBV7-2
ASSSQGNTGELF
>TRBJ2-1|TRBV7-7
ASSSGTGTANEQF
>TRBJ2-3|TRBV4-1
ASSPVTGLAGGPDTQY
>TRBJ2-1|TRBV7-2
ASSLGFAAGQF
>TRBJ2-2|TRBV6-4
ASSYRTGELF
>TRBJ2-7|TRBV5-4
ASAAGAGVVSYEQY
>TRBJ1-2|TRBV7-9
ASSPTGASSVLYGYT